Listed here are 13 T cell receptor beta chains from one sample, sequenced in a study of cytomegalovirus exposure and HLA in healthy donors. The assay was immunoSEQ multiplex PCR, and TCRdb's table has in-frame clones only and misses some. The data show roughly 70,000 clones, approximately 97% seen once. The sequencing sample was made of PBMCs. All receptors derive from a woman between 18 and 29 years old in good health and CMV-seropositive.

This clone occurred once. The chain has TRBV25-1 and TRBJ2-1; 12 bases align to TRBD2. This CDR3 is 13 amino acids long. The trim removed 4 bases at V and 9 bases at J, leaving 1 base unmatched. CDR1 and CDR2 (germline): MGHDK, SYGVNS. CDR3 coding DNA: TGTGCCAGCAGTGTACTAGCGGGGGGTGAGCAGTTCTTC. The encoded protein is CASSVLAGGEQFF.

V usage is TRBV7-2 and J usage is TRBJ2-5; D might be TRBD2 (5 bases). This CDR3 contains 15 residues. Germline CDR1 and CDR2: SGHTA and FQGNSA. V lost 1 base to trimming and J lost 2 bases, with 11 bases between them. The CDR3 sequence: CASSLGGGSQETQYF. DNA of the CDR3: TGTGCCAGCAGCTTAGGTGGAGGATCGCAAGAGACCCAGTACTTC.

The CDR3 region has the DNA TGTGCCAGCAGTTTAGCGGGAAAGCTCTACGAGCAGTACTTC. Translating gives CASSLAGKLYEQYF. This chain joins TRBV27 and TRBJ2-5; D perhaps matches TRBD2 (6 bases). Gene TRBJ2-7 matches the end of the DNA better, so the J call may be wrong. Germline V CDR1 and CDR2: MNHEY, SMNVEV (reference sequence). The CDR3 has 14 amino acids.

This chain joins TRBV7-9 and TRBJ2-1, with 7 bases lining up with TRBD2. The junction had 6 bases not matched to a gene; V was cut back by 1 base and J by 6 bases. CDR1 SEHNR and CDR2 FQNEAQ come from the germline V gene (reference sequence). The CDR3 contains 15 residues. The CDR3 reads CASSLGEGRGNEQFF. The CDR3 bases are TGTGCCAGCAGCTTAGGGGAGGGCCGTGGCAATGAGCAGTTCTTC.

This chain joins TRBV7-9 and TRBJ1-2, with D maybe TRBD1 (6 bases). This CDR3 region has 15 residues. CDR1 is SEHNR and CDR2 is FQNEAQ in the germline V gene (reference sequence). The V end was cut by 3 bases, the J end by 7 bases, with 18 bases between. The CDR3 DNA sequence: TGTGCCAGCAGCTTGTCGACAGGTGGGGTAGGTGGCTACACCTTC. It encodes CASSLSTGGVGGYTF.

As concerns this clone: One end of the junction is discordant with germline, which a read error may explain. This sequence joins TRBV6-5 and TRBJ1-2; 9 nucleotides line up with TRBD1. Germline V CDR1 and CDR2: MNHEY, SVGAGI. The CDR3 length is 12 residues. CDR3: CASSRDRVLVLF. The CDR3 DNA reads TGTGCCAGCTCCCGGGACAGGGTCCTTGTACTCTTC.

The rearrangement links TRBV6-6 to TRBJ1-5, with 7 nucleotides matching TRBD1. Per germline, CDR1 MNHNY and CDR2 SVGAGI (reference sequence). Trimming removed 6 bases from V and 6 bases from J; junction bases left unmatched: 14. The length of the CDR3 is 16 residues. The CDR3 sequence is CASRALDRISSQPQHF. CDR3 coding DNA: TGTGCCAGCAGGGCCCTGGACAGGATTTCTTCTCAGCCCCAGCATTTT.

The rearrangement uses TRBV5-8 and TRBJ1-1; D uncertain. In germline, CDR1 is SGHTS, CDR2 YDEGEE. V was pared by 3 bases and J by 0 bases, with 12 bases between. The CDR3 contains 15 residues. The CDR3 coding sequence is TGTGCCAGCAGCTATGCCAGGTTTATGAACACTGAAGCTTTCTTT. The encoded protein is CASSYARFMNTEAFF. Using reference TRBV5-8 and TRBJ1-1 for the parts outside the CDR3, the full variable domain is EAGVTQSPTHLIKTRGQQATLRCSPISGHTSVYWYQQALGLGLQFLLWYDEGEERNRGNFPPRFSGRQFPNYSSELNVNALELEDSALYLCASSYARFMNTEAFFGQGTRLTVV.

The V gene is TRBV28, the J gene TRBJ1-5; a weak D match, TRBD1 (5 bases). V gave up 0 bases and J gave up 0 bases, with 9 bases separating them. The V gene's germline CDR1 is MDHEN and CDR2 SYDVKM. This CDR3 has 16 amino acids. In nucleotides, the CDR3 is TGTGCCAGCAGTTTATGGGGGGGGAATAGCAATCAGCCCCAGCATTTT. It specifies CASSLWGGNSNQPQHF.

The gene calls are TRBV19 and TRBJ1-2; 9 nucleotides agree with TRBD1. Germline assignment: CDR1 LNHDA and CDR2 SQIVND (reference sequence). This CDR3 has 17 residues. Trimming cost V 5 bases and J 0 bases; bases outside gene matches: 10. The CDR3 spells CASSPRGTGPPNYGYTF. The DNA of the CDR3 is TGTGCCAGTAGTCCCCGGGGGACAGGGCCCCCTAACTATGGCTACACCTTC.

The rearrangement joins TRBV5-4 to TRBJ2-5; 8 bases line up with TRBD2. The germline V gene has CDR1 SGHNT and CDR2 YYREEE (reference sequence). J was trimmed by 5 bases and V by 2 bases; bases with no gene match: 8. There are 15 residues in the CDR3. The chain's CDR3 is CASSLSPTGGETQYF. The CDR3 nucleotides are TGTGCCAGCAGCTTATCCCCAACGGGAGGGGAGACCCAGTACTTC.

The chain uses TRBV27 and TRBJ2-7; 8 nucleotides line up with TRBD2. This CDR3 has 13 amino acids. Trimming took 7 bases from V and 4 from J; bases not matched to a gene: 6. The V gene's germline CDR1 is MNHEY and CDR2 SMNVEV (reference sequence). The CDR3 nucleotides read TGTGCCAGCATGAGGTCTAGCGGGTACGAGCAGTACTTC. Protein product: CASMRSSGYEQYF.

The CDR3 spells CASSTATVGDTEAFF. Written as DNA, the CDR3 is TGTGCCAGTAGTACGGCGACAGTAGGGGACACTGAAGCTTTCTTT. The V and J genes are TRBV19 and TRBJ1-1, with TRBD1 as a possible D gene (5 bases). V was clipped by 4 bases and J by 3 bases, with 15 bases between them. Germline assignment: CDR1 LNHDA and CDR2 SQIVND (reference sequence). This CDR3 spans 15 amino acids.